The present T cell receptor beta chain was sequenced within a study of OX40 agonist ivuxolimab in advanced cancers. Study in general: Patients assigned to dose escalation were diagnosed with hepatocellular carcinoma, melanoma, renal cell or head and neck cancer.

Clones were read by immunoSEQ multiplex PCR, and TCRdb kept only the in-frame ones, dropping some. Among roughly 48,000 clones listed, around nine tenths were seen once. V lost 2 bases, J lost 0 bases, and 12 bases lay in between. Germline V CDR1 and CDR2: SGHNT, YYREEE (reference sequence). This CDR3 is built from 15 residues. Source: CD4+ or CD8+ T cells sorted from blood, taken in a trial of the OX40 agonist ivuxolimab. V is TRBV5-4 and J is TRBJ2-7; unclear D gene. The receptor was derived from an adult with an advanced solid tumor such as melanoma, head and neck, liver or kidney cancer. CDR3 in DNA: TGTGCCAGCAGCTTTGCGACCACACTCTCCTACGAGCAGTACTTC. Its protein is CASSFATTLSYEQYF.